This T cell receptor (beta chain) was documented in a study of blood T cell repertoires in COVID-19. Across the study: Researchers got acute and convalescent COVID-19 samples from the United States, Italy and Spain.

In the authors' methods: From reference gene primer amplification, estimates of nucleated cell counts were derived. The repertoire was sequenced with immunoSEQ multiplex PCR; TCRdb's copy has only in-frame clones and lacks some. V and J calls plus clone size are reproduced from that table; the DNA served to infer D and trimming. Of 150,000 to 200,000 clones listed, approximately 84% are singletons. Participants came from under 30 US areas, aged about 18 to 89 years. Cohorts were assigned according to the clinical history that participants reported. This clonotype was sampled from a human donor with acute COVID-19. The donor label of this sample is uncertain. Sequencing was carried out using PBMCs or T cells enriched from blood (not recorded which).

CDR3: CSADRLLEAFF. DNA for the CDR3: TGCAGTGCTGATCGACTGCTTGAAGCTTTCTTT. This sequence joins TRBV20-1 and TRBJ1-1; D gene ambiguous. The V gene lost 5 bases and the J gene lost 7 bases, with 11 bases spanning the gap. The CDR3 length is 11 residues. Germline-derived CDR1 and CDR2 are DFQATT and SNEGSKA (reference sequence).